This T cell receptor (beta chain) was sequenced in a study of T cell responses to AZD1222 COVID-19 vaccine. V dropped 5 bases and J dropped 8; count of bases not matched to a gene: 9. The CDR3 totals 14 residues. Germline V CDR1 and CDR2: SNHLY, FYNNEI. Sequenced by immunoSEQ multiplex PCR; TCRdb stores in-frame clones only, minus some. The table lists under 140,000 clones, about 85% of them singletons. Points from the study as a whole: Baseline seropositivity characterized only six AZD1222 recipients.

Remarks on this clone: The antigen remains undetermined.

The J gene is TRBJ2-1, the V gene TRBV2, with 7 bases lining up with TRBD2. The sequences come from peripheral blood, collected on day 0 of AZD1222 vaccination. This TCR came from an adult in good health. CDR3 DNA sequence: TGTGCCAGCAGTCAGGGACGGACTAGGGATGAGCAGTTCTTC. It codes for CASSQGRTRDEQFF.